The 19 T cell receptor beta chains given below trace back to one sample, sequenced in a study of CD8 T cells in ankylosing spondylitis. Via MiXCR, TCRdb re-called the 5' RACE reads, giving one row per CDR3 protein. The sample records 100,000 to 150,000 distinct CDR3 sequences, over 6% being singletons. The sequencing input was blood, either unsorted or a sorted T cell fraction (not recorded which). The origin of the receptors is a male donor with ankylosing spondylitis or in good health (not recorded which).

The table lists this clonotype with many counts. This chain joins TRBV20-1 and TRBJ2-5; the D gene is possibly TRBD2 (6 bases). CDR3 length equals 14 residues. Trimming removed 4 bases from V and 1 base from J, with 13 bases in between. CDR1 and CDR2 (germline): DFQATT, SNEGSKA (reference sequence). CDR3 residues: CSANEERVQETQYF. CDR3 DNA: TGCAGTGCTAATGAAGAGCGGGTCCAAGAGACCCAGTACTTC.

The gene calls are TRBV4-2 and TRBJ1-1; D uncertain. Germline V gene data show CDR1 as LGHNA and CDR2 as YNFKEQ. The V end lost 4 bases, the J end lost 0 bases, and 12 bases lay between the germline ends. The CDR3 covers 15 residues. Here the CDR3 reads CASSPGLGMNTEAFF. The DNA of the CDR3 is TGTGCCAGCAGCCCCGGACTGGGGATGAACACTGAAGCTTTCTTT.

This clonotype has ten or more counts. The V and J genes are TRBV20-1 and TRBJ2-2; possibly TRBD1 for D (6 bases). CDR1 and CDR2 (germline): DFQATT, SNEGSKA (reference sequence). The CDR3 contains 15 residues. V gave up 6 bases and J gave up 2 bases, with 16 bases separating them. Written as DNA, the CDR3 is TGCAGTGCCCCTCAAGGGACATACAACACCGGGGAGCTGTTTTTT. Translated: CSAPQGTYNTGELFF.

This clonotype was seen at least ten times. The CDR3 loop is CSAPGLALGETQYF. DNA for the CDR3: TGCAGTGCTCCAGGACTAGCGTTGGGGGAGACCCAGTACTTC. The chain recombines TRBV20-1 with TRBJ2-5, with 9 bases that match TRBD2. In germline, CDR1 is DFQATT, CDR2 SNEGSKA (reference sequence). The CDR3 loop spans 14 amino acids. With 5 bases clipped from V and 5 bases from J, the junction kept 9 bases outside the gene matches.

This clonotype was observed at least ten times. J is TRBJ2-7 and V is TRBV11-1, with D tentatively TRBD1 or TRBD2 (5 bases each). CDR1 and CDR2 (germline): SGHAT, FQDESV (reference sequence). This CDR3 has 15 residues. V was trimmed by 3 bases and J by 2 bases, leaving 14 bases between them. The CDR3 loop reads CASSLQLGEPYEQYF. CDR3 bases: TGTGCCAGCAGCTTGCAGTTAGGGGAGCCCTACGAGCAGTACTTC. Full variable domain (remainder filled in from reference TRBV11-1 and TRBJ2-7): EAEVAQSPRYKITEKSQAVAFWCDPISGHATLYWYRQILGQGPELLVQFQDESVVDDSQLPKDRFSAERLKGVDSTLKIQPAELGDSAMYLCASSLQLGEPYEQYFGPGTRLTVT.

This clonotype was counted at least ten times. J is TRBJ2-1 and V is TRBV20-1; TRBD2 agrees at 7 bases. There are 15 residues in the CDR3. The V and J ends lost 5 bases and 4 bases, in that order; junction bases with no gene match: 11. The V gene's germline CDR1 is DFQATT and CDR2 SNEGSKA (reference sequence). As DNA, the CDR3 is TGCAGTGCTTTGGCGGGAGTTCGGTTTTACAATGAGCAGTTCTTC. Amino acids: CSALAGVRFYNEQFF.

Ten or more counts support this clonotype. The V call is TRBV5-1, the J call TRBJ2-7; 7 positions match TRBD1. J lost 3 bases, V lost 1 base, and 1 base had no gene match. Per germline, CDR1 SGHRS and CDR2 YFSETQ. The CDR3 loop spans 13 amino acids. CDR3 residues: CASSLTGVYEQYF. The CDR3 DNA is TGCGCCAGCAGCTTGACAGGGGTCTACGAGCAGTACTTC.

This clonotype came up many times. CDR3 coding DNA: TGTGCCAGCAGCCGATTTGAGGGGGGGGAGCAGTTCTTC. This codes for CASSRFEGGEQFF. The rearrangement uses TRBV7-3 and TRBJ2-1, with a possible D match to TRBD2 (7 bases). Deletions cut 5 bases from V and 10 bases from J, with 15 bases between. There are 13 residues in the CDR3. Germline loops: CDR1 SGHTA, CDR2 FQGTGA.

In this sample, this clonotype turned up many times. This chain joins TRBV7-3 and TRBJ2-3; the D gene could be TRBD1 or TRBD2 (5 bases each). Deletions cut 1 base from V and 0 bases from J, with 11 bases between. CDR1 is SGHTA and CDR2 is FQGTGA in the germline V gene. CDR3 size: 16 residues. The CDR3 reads CASSLMGDTSTDTQYF. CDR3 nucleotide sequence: TGTGCCAGCAGCTTAATGGGGGATACTAGCACAGATACGCAGTATTTT.

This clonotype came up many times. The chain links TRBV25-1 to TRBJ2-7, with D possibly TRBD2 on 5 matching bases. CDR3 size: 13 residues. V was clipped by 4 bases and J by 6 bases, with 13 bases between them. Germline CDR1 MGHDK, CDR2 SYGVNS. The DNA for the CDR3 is TGTGCCAGCAGTGTTCCGGGAAGAACCGAGCAGTACTTC. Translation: CASSVPGRTEQYF.

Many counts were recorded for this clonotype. The CDR3 spells CASSLTVNYGYTF. CDR3 sequence (DNA): TGTGCCAGCAGTTTGACGGTTAACTATGGCTACACCTTC. This chain uses TRBV12-3 or TRBV12-4 with TRBJ1-2; D is unclear. The CDR3 is 13 residues long. V was pared by 3 bases and J by 1 base, with 6 bases between.

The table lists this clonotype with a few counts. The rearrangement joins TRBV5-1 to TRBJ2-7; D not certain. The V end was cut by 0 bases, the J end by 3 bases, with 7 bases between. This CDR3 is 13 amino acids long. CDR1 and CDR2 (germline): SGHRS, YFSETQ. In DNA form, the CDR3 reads TGCGCCAGCAGCTTGGAGGGCAACTACGAGCAGTACTTC. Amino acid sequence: CASSLEGNYEQYF.

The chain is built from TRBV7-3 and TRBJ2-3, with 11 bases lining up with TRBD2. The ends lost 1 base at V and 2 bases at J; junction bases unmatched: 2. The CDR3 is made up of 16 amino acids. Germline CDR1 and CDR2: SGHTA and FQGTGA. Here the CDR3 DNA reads TGTGCCAGCAGCTTAAGACTAGCGGGACCCACAGATACGCAGTATTTT. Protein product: CASSLRLAGPTDTQYF.

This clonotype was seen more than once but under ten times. This chain's CDR3 is CSVETSGRANEQFF. CDR3 coding DNA: TGCAGTGTTGAGACTAGCGGGAGGGCGAATGAGCAGTTCTTC. The rearrangement links TRBV20-1 to TRBJ2-1, with TRBD2 identical over 14 bases. Germline values: CDR1 DFQATT, CDR2 SNEGSKA (reference sequence). V shed 7 bases and J 7 bases; nucleotides not matched to a gene: 6. The CDR3 sequence is 14 residues long.

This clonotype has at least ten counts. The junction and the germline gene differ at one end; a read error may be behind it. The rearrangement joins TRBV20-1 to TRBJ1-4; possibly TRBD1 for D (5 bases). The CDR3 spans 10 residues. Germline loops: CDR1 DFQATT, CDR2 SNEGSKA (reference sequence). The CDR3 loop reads CSARAEKGVF. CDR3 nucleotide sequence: TGCAGTGCTAGAGCGGAGAAAGGGGTTTTT.

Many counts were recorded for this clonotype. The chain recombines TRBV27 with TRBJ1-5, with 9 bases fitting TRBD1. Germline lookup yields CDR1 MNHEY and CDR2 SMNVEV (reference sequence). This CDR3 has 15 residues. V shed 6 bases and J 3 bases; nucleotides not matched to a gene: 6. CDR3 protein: CASRMGQGNNQPQHF. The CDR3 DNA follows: TGTGCCAGCAGAATGGGACAGGGAAACAATCAGCCCCAGCATTTT.

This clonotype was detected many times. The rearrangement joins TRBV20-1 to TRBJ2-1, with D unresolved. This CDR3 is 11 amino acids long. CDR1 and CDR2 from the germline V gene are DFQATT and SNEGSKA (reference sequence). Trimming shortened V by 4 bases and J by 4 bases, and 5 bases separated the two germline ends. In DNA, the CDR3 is TGCAGTGCTAAGGTATACAATGAGCAGTTCTTC. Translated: CSAKVYNEQFF.

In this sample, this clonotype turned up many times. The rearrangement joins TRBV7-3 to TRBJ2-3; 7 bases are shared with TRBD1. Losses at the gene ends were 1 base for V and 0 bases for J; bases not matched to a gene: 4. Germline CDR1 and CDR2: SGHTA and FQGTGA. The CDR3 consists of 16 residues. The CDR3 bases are TGTGCCAGCAGCTTAATGGGACAGATAAGCACAGATACGCAGTATTTT. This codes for CASSLMGQISTDTQYF.

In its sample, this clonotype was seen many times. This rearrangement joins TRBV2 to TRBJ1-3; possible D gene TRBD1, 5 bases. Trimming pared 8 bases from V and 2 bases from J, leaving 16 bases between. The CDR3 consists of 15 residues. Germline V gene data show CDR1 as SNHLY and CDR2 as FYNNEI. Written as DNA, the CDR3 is TGTGCCAGCCAAACAGGAGATAGAACTGGAAACACCATATATTTT. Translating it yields CASQTGDRTGNTIYF.